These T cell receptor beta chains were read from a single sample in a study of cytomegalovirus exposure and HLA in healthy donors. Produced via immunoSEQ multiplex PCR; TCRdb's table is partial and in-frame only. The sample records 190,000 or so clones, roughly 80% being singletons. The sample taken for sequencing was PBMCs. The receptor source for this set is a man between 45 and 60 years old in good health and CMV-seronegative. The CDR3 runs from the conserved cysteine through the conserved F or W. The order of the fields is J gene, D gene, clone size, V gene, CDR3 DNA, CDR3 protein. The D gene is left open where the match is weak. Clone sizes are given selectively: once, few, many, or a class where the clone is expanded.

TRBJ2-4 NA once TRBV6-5 TGTGCCAGCAGTTATAGCCATCTAGCCAAAAACATTCAGTACTTC CASSYSHLAKNIQYF
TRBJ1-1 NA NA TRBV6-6 TGTGCCAGCAAAAGAAAACAGGCCGACCAGGCTGAAGCTTTCTTT CASKRKQADQAEAFF
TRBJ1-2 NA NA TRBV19 TGTGCCAGTAGTATGAGGCGGGGGAACTATGGCTACACCTTC CASSMRRGNYGYTF
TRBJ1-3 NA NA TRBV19 TGTGCCAGTAGCCCCTTCGGAAACACCATATATTTT CASSPFGNTIYF
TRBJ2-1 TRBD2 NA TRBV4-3 TGCGCCAGCAGCCAAGAGCGGGGCGGGAGGGCGAATGAGCAGTTCTTC CASSQERGGRANEQFF
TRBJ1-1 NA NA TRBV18 TGTGCCAGCTCACCACCTCGATCTAAGGGGACTGAAGCTTTCTTT CASSPPRSKGTEAFF
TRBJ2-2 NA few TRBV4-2 TGTGCCAGCAGCTGGTCGGGAGATACCGGGGAGCTGTTTTTT CASSWSGDTGELFF
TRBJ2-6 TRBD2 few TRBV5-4 TGTGCCAGCAGCTTAACGGGAGGGGGATGGTCTGGGGCCAACGTCCTGACTTTC CASSLTGGGWSGANVLTF
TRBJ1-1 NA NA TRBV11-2 TGTGCCAGCAGCTCCCCCAATAGAGAAGCTTTCTTT CASSSPNREAFF
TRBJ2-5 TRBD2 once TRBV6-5 TGTGCCAGCAGTTACTCGGGCCGGGGGGGCTCCTCCCAGTACTTC CASSYSGRGGSSQYF
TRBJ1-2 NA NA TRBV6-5 TGTGCCAGCAGTTACTCGCACAGTTTAGCTAACTATGGCTACACCTTC CASSYSHSLANYGYTF
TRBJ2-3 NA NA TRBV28 TGTGCCAGCAGATCGACAGTAAGCACAGATACGCAGTGTTTT CASRSTVSTDTQCF
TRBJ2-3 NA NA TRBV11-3 TGTGCCAGCAGCTTCGGGGAAGATACGCAGTATTTT CASSFGEDTQYF
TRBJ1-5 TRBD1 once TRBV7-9 TGTGCCAGCAGCACACAGGGGGGCAATCAGCCCCAGCATTTT CASSTQGGNQPQHF
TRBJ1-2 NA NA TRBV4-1 TGCGCCAGCAGCCAAGATGGAGCGGGGACTAACTATGGCTACACCTTC CASSQDGAGTNYGYTF
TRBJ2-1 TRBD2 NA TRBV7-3 TGTGCCAGCAGCCTCAAGCGGGAGGACGCCAATGAGCAGTTCTTC CASSLKREDANEQFF
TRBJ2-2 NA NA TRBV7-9 TGTGCCAGCAGCTCGTCCTGGGAGCTGTTTTTT CASSSSWELFF
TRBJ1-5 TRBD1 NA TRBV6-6 TGTGCCAGCAGCCGCTCGGACAGGGGGCGAGGTCAGCCCCAGCATTTT CASSRSDRGRGQPQHF
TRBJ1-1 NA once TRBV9 TGTGCCAGCAGCCCGCGGGGGCGATCGAACACTGAAGCTTTCTTT CASSPRGRSNTEAFF
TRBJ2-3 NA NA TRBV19 TGTGCCAGTAGCGAGCCTCCCACAGATACGCAGTATTTT CASSEPPTDTQYF
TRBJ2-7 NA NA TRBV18 TGTGCCAGCTCACCGATAACTAGTACCTACGAGCAGTACTTC CASSPITSTYEQYF
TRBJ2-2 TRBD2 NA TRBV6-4 TGTGCCAGCAAACTAGCGTTCAACACCGGGGAGCTGTTTTTT CASKLAFNTGELFF
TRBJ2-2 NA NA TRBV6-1 TGTGCCAGCAGTGAGCAAACGGCCGGGGAGCTGTTTTTT CASSEQTAGELFF
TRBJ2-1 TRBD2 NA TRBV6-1 TGTGCCAGCAGTGAGGGACTAGCTTCCTACAATGAGCAGTTCTTC CASSEGLASYNEQFF
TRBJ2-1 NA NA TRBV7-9 TGTGCCAGCAGCACGAGACAGGCTTGGAATGAGCAGTTCTTC CASSTRQAWNEQFF
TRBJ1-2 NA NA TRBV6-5 TGTGCCAGCAGGCTCGGGGCTAACTATGGCTACACCTTC CASRLGANYGYTF
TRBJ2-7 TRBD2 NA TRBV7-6 TGTGCCAGCAGCTTAGCGAAGGGTAGCGGGGTCTACGAGCAGTACTTC CASSLAKGSGVYEQYF
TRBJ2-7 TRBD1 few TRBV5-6 TGTGCCAGCAGCCGGACAGGAACGAACGAGCAGTACTTC CASSRTGTNEQYF
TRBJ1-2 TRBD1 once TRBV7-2 TGTGCCAGCGGGGACAGGCCTAACTATGGCTACACCTTC CASGDRPNYGYTF
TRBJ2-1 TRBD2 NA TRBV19 TGTGCCAGTGAAGATAGCGGGGGGTCGTACAATGAGCAGTTCTTC CASEDSGGSYNEQFF
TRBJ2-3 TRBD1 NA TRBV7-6 TGTGCCAGCAGTGGACAGGGAACTAGCACAGATACGCAGTATTTT CASSGQGTSTDTQYF
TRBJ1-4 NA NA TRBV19 TGTGCCACCCTGTTGAGGGTAAGAGAAAAACTGTTTTTT CATLLRVREKLFF
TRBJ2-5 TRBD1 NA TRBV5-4 TGTGCCAGCACCTCCCCCGGGTCGGACAGGGGGCAAAGAGAGACCCAGTACTTC CASTSPGSDRGQRETQYF
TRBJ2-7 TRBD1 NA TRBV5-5 TGTGCCAGCAGCTGGGGACAGGGGACATACTACGAGCAGTACTTC CASSWGQGTYYEQYF
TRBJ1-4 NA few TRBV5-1 TGCGCCAGCAGCCCCGGGGCTAATGAAAAACTGTTTTTT CASSPGANEKLFF
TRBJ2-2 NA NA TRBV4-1 TGCGCCAGCAGTCGAGGCGGGACCGGGGAGCTGTTTTTT CASSRGGTGELFF
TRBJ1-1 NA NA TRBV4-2 TGTGCCAGCAGCCAAGATCCGGGGGAGTGGAACACTGAAGCTTTCTTT CASSQDPGEWNTEAFF
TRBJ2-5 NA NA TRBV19 TGTGCCAGTAGTATAACCCTACGAGAGACCCAGTACTTC CASSITLRETQYF
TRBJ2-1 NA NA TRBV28 TGTGCCAGCAGTTTGATAGCCTACAATGAGCAGTTCTTC CASSLIAYNEQFF
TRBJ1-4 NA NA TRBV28 TGTGCCAGCAGTTTAATCAGGCGGGGTGAAAAACTGTTTTTT CASSLIRRGEKLFF
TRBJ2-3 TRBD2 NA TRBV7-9 TGTTCCAGCAGCTTAATTATAGCGGGAGTATCCACAGATACGCAGTATTTT CSSSLIIAGVSTDTQYF
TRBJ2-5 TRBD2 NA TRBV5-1 TGCGCCAGCAGCTTGTCCGCGACTAGCGGGGGGTACCAAGAGACCCAGTACTTC CASSLSATSGGYQETQYF
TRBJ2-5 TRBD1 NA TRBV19 TGTGCCAGTAGTATAGATCGGCAGGGGGCGAGGGAGACCCAGTACTTC CASSIDRQGARETQYF
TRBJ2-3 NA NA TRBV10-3 TGTGCCATCAGTGAGGGGACTGGGAGCACAGATACGCAGTATTTT CAISEGTGSTDTQYF
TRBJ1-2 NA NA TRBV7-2 TGTGCCAGCAGCTTAGGCGGAGGACGTTATGGCTACACCTTC CASSLGGGRYGYTF
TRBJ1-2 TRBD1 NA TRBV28 TGTGCCAGCAGTTTCGCACAGGGGGTTTACTATGGCTACACCTTC CASSFAQGVYYGYTF
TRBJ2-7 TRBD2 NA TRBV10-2 TGCGCCAGCACCATGGTGGGGGGGAACGAGCAGTACTTC CASTMVGGNEQYF
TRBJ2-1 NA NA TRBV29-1 TGCAGCGTTGTGGAGGGACCTTACAATGAGCAGTTCTTC CSVVEGPYNEQFF
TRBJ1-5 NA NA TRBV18 TGTGCCAGCTCACTTACAGGTAGCAATCAGCCCCAGCATTTT CASSLTGSNQPQHF
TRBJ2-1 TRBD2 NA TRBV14 TGTGCCAGCCAGGCGGGGGGGACCTACAATGAGCAGTTCTTC CASQAGGTYNEQFF